This TCR beta chain stems from a study of T cells in localized non-small cell lung cancer. This table comes from immunoSEQ multiplex PCR, and its TCRdb copy is limited to in-frame clones, with some not included. The top ten hold approximately 17% of the sample, which has roughly 1,400 clones, roughly 32% seen once. With V trimmed by 5 bases and J by 6 bases, 2 bases remained unmatched. This CDR3 contains 13 residues. The study's findings and limits: Uninvolved adjacent lung showed peak T cell clonality, exceeding tumor. Since sequencing was restricted to only one region of the tumor, intratumor heterogeneity remains a possibility.

This clone was recorded a few times. As yet, its antigen is unknown. The V call is TRBV7-1, the J call TRBJ2-1; 9 nucleotides match TRBD2. TRBV7-1 is recorded as an ORF, its role being uncertain. The origin of this receptor is a man aged 35 to 69 with stage II lung adenocarcinoma. The input for sequencing was lung tumor tissue, taken before any cancer treatment. The DNA of the CDR3 is TGTGCCAGCAGCCCTAGCGGGATCAATGAGCAGTTCTTC. It codes for CASSPSGINEQFF.